Below are 5 T cell receptor beta chains sequenced from a single sample in a study of shared T cell receptors in the human thymus. Sequencing was performed with immunoSEQ multiplex PCR; in TCRdb, only in-frame clones are kept and a portion is missing. Seen here are hundreds of thousands of clones, more than 70% observed once, and the top ten hold 0.0094%. These data were likewise used in another study, on human thymus T cells.

Sequencing was carried out using thymocytes. These receptors all stem from a boy less than two years old with a congenital heart defect.

The rearrangement links TRBV6-4 to TRBJ2-5, with D perhaps TRBD1 (7 bases). Germline loops: CDR1 MRHNA, CDR2 SNTAGT. The ends were cut back, 4 bases at V and 4 bases at J, with 10 bases in the middle. The CDR3 loop spans 13 amino acids. CDR3 DNA sequence: TGTGCCAGCAGTGCAGGGGGAGGAGAGACCCAGTACTTC. It is translated as CASSAGGGETQYF.

This chain connects TRBV6-1 to TRBJ2-1; possible D gene TRBD1, 5 bases. The CDR3 spans 15 residues. Germline CDR1 is MNHNS and CDR2 is SASEGT. V was pared by 8 bases and J by 6 bases, with 20 bases between. CDR3 protein: CASPVEGAGINEQFF. CDR3 DNA sequence: TGTGCCAGCCCCGTTGAAGGGGCAGGTATCAATGAGCAGTTCTTC.

The chain is built from TRBV30 and TRBJ1-5, with 8 positions matching TRBD1. Germline CDR1 GTSNPN, CDR2 SVGIG (reference sequence). V lost 2 bases to trimming and J lost 6 bases; unmatched junction nucleotides: 6. The CDR3 has 14 amino acids. The CDR3 loop reads CAWSRQGRGQPQHF. In DNA form, the CDR3 reads TGTGCCTGGAGTAGACAGGGGAGGGGTCAGCCCCAGCATTTT.

This chain links TRBV27 with TRBJ1-2, with D hard to call. The CDR3 extends over 15 amino acids. Trimming removed 5 bases from V and 0 bases from J, with 13 bases in between. The germline gives CDR1 MNHEY, CDR2 SMNVEV (reference sequence). CDR3 sequence (DNA): TGTGCCAGCAGTGCCAACCCGACACCTAACTATGGCTACACCTTC. Translation: CASSANPTPNYGYTF.

The CDR3 nucleotides are TGCAGTGCTAGTTACCAGGGTGAAGCTTTCTTT. Its translation: CSASYQGEAFF. This chain joins TRBV20-1 and TRBJ1-1; D perhaps matches TRBD1 (5 bases). Trimming stripped 3 bases from V and 7 bases from J, with 9 bases between. The V gene's germline CDR1 is DFQATT and CDR2 SNEGSKA (reference sequence). CDR3 size: 11 residues.